This entry describes one TCR beta chain. Germline CDR1 is SGHVS and CDR2 is FQNEAQ. This CDR3 comprises 17 residues. V trimming: 5 bases; J trimming: 4 bases; junction bases outside the gene matches: 13. The protocol was immunoSEQ multiplex PCR, while the TCRdb copy is restricted to in-frame clones and leaves out a portion. Here the sample spans 60,000 to 75,000 clones, 90% to 95% being singletons. These data come from a study of OX40 agonist ivuxolimab in advanced cancers. On the study more broadly: In this cohort, patients received ivuxolimab, an agonistic anti-OX40 (CD134) antibody. Eligibility admitted prior anti-PD-1, anti-PD-L1 or anti-CTLA-4 therapy; about 40% had some.

The chain has TRBV7-8 and TRBJ2-5, with 10 bases aligning to TRBD2. Sequencing was performed on CD4+ or CD8+ T cells sorted from blood, taken in a trial of the OX40 agonist ivuxolimab. This clonotype originated in an adult with an advanced solid tumor such as melanoma, head and neck, liver or kidney cancer. The CDR3 sequence: CASSGGLAGERGETQYF. The CDR3 nucleotides read TGTGCCAGCAGCGGAGGGCTAGCGGGAGAAAGGGGAGAGACCCAGTACTTC.